The entry that follows covers one TCR beta chain sequence. The antigen remains unidentified. The data are from a study of vaccination and CD4 T cells after COVID-19. As for the study in general: Six males and four females, two Hispanic, made up the convalescents. After vaccination, a few convalescent patients were sampled at day 14 and at days 161 to 241. Researchers treated cells with overlapping spike peptides taken from SARS-CoV-2, HCoV-NL63, HCoV-OC43 and HCoV-229E.

Documented time point: late sampling 161 to 241 days after vaccination in three convalescent patients. Treatment noted: roughly 10-day PBMC culture with coronavirus spike peptide pools or control peptides (ViraFEST assay). The germline V gene encodes CDR1 SGHTA and CDR2 FQGNSA. V shed 6 bases and J shed 0 bases, with 10 bases lying between them. The CDR3 has 14 residues. Study-level results: Nearly all convalescent vaccine-specific clones, 304 of 307, recognized only SARS-CoV-2 spike.

An Oncomine TCR Beta short-read assay was used to sequence the DNA from cultured CD4+ T cells. TCRdb processed the PCR reads anew with MiXCR; each CDR3 protein has one entry. The sample shows about 22,000 distinct CDR3 sequences, over 25% of them seen only once. The sequence derives from a human donor who had recovered from COVID-19. Sequenced material: CD4+ T cells from blood, cultured in vitro, taken about 7 months after SARS-CoV-2 vaccination. V is TRBV7-2 and J is TRBJ2-3; D is uncertain. The CDR3 loop is CASRVVVSTDTQYF. The CDR3 DNA follows: TGTGCCAGCAGGGTGGTGGTTAGCACAGATACGCAGTATTTT.